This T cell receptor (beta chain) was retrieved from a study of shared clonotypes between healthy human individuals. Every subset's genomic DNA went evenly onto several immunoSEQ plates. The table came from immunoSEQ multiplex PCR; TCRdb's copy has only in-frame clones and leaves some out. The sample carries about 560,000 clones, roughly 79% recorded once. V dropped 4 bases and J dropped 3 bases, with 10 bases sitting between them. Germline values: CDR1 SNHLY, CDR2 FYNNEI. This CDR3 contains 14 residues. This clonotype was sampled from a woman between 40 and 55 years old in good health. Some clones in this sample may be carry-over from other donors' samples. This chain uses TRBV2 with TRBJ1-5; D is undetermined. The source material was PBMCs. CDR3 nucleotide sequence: TGTGCCAGCAGTGGGTCCAGACTCAATCAGCCCCAGCATTTT. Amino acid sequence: CASSGSRLNQPQHF.